Listed here are 29 T cell receptor beta chains from one sample, sequenced in a study of tumor-infiltrating lymphocytes in primary liver carcinoma. The researchers produced TCR beta cDNA from 450 to 600 ng total RNA with a constant-region primer. Three nested multiplex PCR rounds, a slightly modified ARM-PCR, produced the libraries for TCR beta. TRBV1-TRBV30 forward primers paired with a C-beta reverse primer were used in the first two PCR rounds, which ran approximately 10 cycles each. Via MiXCR, TCRdb re-called the multiplex PCR reads, giving one row per CDR3 protein. Here the sample spans about 330,000 distinct CDR3 sequences, 65% being singletons. It was unsorted whole blood that yielded blood RNA, and germline DNA was also extracted. The sample taken for sequencing was peripheral blood. These receptors all come from a middle-aged man with primary liver carcinoma and hepatitis B virus infection.

Comment on this clonotype: Germline and junction disagree at one end, which may indicate a read error. The chain couples TRBV11-2 to TRBJ2-7, with D tentatively TRBD2 (5 bases). The CDR3 runs 15 residues. CDR1 is SGHAT and CDR2 is FQNNGV in the germline V gene. CDR3 sequence reads: CASSLESGISGVQYF. Written as DNA, the CDR3 is TGTGCCAGCAGCTTAGAGTCCGGGATCTCTGGCGTGCAATACTTT.

CDR3 bases: TGTGCCAGTAGGGGGGAGGACCACAATGAGCAGTTCTTC. This encodes CASRGEDHNEQFF. The rearrangement uses TRBV19 and TRBJ2-1; weak D call: TRBD2 (6 bases). The ends were cut back, 6 bases at V and 5 bases at J, with 11 bases in the middle. There are 13 residues in the CDR3. The germline CDR1 and CDR2 sequences are LNHDA and SQIVND (reference sequence).

Turning to this clonotype: A read error may account for a junction end that differs from germline. The rearrangement joins TRBV5-1 to TRBJ2-1; D unresolved. CDR1 is SGHRS, CDR2 YFSETQ, per germline. This CDR3 has 14 amino acids. The CDR3 nucleotides read TGCGCCAGCAGCTTAGGTCAGGAATCCACTGAGCAGTCCTTC. It yields the protein CASSLGQESTEQSF.

Many counts were recorded for this clonotype. The CDR3 DNA sequence: TGCAGCGTTGAAGCCGAACCATACGAGCAGTACTTC. It encodes CSVEAEPYEQYF. The rearrangement links TRBV29-1 to TRBJ2-7; no clear D. CDR1 and CDR2 from the germline V gene are SQVTM and ANQGSEA. Trimming took off 1 base at V and 4 bases at J, with 8 bases between the two ends. The CDR3 loop spans 12 amino acids.

A note on this clonotype: It may be a read error: a sequence one base away is much more abundant. The rearrangement links TRBV29-1 to TRBJ2-5; 7 bases align to TRBD2. Germline V gene data show CDR1 as SQVTM and CDR2 as ANQGSEA. This CDR3 contains 15 residues. Losses at the gene ends were 2 bases for V and 7 bases for J; bases not matched to a gene: 13. CDR3 sequence reads: CSVESLAGDNGTQYF. In nucleotides, the CDR3 is TGCAGCGTTGAAAGTTTAGCGGGTGACAACGGGACCCAGTACTTC. Looking up the rest from reference TRBV29-1 and TRBJ2-5 gives the full variable domain: SAVISQKPSRDICQRGTSLTIQCQVDSQVTMMFWYRQQPGQSLTLIATANQGSEATYESGFVIDKFPISRPNLTFSTLTVSNMSPEDSSIYLCSVESLAGDNGTQYFGPGTRLLVL.

Comments on this clonotype: A much larger clonotype is one base distant, so this may be a read error. The rearrangement links TRBV6-2 or TRBV6-3 to TRBJ1-6, with 7 nucleotides matching TRBD1. V trimming: 10 bases; J trimming: 7 bases; junction bases outside the gene matches: 10. The V gene's germline CDR1 is MNHEY and CDR2 SVGEGT. CDR3 length equals 14 residues. As DNA, the CDR3 is TGTGCCAACAGACCCGGGACAGACAATTCACCCCTCCACTTT. The encoded protein is CANRPGTDNSPLHF.

As regards this clonotype: This likely comes from a read error, as the CDR3 has no conserved phenylalanine or tryptophan at its end. The rearrangement links TRBV11-2 to TRBJ2-1; the D call may be TRBD1 or TRBD2 (5 bases each). The CDR3 contains 15 residues. Germline V CDR1 and CDR2: SGHAT, FQNNGV. CDR3 loop: CAGSLERDRYNEQFI. CDR3 sequence (DNA): TGTGCCGGCAGCTTAGAGAGGGACCGCTACAATGAGCAGTTCATC.

In regard to this clonotype: Being one base from a much bigger clone, this may be a read error. The chain has TRBV12-3 or TRBV12-4 and TRBJ2-2; D could derive from TRBD1 or TRBD2 (5 bases each). The CDR3 spans 15 residues. CDR3 DNA: TGTGCCAGCAGTTTCGCGGACGGGGCCACCCGGGAGCTGTTTTTT. This sequence encodes CASSFADGATRELFF.

For this clonotype: This CDR3 is missing its conserved last phenylalanine or tryptophan, likely due to a read error. The chain joins TRBV5-4 to TRBJ2-7; D tentatively fits TRBD1 or TRBD2 (5 bases each). The CDR3 length is 15 residues. V shed 4 bases and J shed 5 bases, with 19 bases lying between them. Germline loops: CDR1 SGHNT, CDR2 YYREEE (reference sequence). CDR3 coding DNA: TGTGCCAGCAGCCCCTTATCGGGGCCACAGGACGAGCAGTACTTA. Its translation is CASSPLSGPQDEQYL.

The rearrangement uses TRBV11-2 and TRBJ2-5, with D maybe TRBD2 (5 bases). CDR1 SGHAT and CDR2 FQNNGV come from the germline V gene. The germline V and J ends were trimmed by 6 bases and 6 bases, with 26 bases remaining between them. The CDR3 loop spans 17 amino acids. This CDR3 is CASRTTEAGAGMQTQYF. Here the CDR3 DNA reads TGTGCCAGCAGGACCACCGAGGCGGGCGCCGGAATGCAGACCCAGTACTTC.

In regard to this clonotype: No conserved phenylalanine or tryptophan ends this CDR3, so it is likely a read error. This chain uses TRBV29-1 with TRBJ2-7; TRBD2 aligns across 13 bases. CDR1 and CDR2 from the germline V gene are SQVTM and ANQGSEA. This CDR3 has 13 amino acids. The CDR3 region is CSVTSGGSYEQYC. The CDR3 DNA is TGCAGCGTGACTAGCGGGGGGAGTTACGAACAGTACTGC.

The J gene is TRBJ2-7, the V gene TRBV30; 10 bases are shared with TRBD2. The V gene end was trimmed by 3 bases and the J gene end by 4 bases; junction bases not matched to a gene: 3. The CDR3 length is 13 residues. CDR1 is GTSNPN and CDR2 is SVGIG in the germline V gene (reference sequence). The DNA for the CDR3 is TGTGCCTGGAGGTTGGGACTAGCGTACGAGCAGTACTTC. Amino acids: CAWRLGLAYEQYF.

The chain links TRBV19 to TRBJ1-2, with D unresolved. The CDR3 has 15 amino acids. V lost 5 bases to trimming and J lost 4 bases, with 17 bases between them. Germline assignment: CDR1 LNHDA and CDR2 SQIVND (reference sequence). The CDR3 nucleotides read TGTGCCAGTAGTCGTGGAAATGTCAGGACCTATGGCTACACCTTC. Translation: CASSRGNVRTYGYTF.

This clonotype was seen a few times. A much larger clone sits a single nucleotide away, making a read error possible. The chain uses TRBV11-2 and TRBJ2-3, with D tentatively TRBD2 (5 bases). Germline V gene lookup returns CDR1 SGHAT and CDR2 FQNNGV. V dropped 7 bases and J dropped 1 base, with 18 bases sitting between them. There are 16 residues in the CDR3. CDR3 amino acids: CASTFPRGFRTDTQYF. The CDR3 nucleotides read TGTGCCAGCACTTTTCCCCGGGGATTTCGCACAGATACGCAGTATTTT.

Remarks on this clonotype: One end of the junction does not line up with germline, which may come from a read error. CDR3 coding DNA: TGTGCCAGCAGCCAAGGACGGGACAGGAGCACAGATATGCAGTATTTT. Residues: CASSQGRDRSTDMQYF. The chain carries TRBV4-1 and TRBJ2-3; TRBD1 matches 8 bases. Germline CDR1 reads MGHRA; CDR2 reads YSYEKL. This CDR3 has 16 amino acids.

The J gene is TRBJ2-7, the V gene TRBV5-1; D remains unclear. V lost 5 bases, J lost 2 bases, and 11 bases lay in between. Germline values: CDR1 SGHRS, CDR2 YFSETQ. This CDR3 is 13 amino acids long. The CDR3 region has the DNA TGCGCCAGCAGGCAGGACGGAGCCTACGAGCAGTACTTC. This codes for CASRQDGAYEQYF.

Only one count was recorded for this clonotype. The conserved phenylalanine or tryptophan normally closing the CDR3 is absent here, so this likely arose from a read error. The chain joins TRBV5-6 to TRBJ2-7; maybe TRBD1 (5 bases). From germline, CDR1 is SGHDT and CDR2 YYEEEE. V was clipped by 5 bases and J by 3 bases, with 24 bases between them. This CDR3 region has 17 residues. DNA for the CDR3: TGTGCCAGCAGTCCACCGCCCCGCAGGGCCTCCCTCTACGAGCAGTACCTC. Encoded protein: CASSPPPRRASLYEQYL.

A word on this clonotype: Possible read error: a much larger clone is one base away. CDR3 sequence reads: CASSYYLGQGYYEQHF. The CDR3 region has the DNA TGTGCCAGCAGTTACTATCTGGGACAGGGATATTACGAGCAGCACTTC. The chain couples TRBV6-5 to TRBJ2-7; 9 bases agree with TRBD1. The germline V gene has CDR1 MNHEY and CDR2 SVGAGI. CDR3 length: 16 residues.

At least ten counts were recorded for this clonotype. This rearrangement joins TRBV4-3 to TRBJ2-2, with a weak D call TRBD2 (5 bases). From germline, CDR1 is LGHNA and CDR2 YSLEER. The CDR3 runs 16 residues. V lost 0 bases to trimming and J lost 2 bases, with 10 bases between them. The DNA for the CDR3 is TGCGCCAGCAGCCAAGAGGCTGCGGGTAACACCGGGGAGCTGTTTTTT. Translated: CASSQEAAGNTGELFF.

The rearrangement links TRBV28 to TRBJ2-5; 7 bases align to TRBD1. Trimming removed 8 bases from V and 5 bases from J; junction bases left unmatched: 5. The germline V gene encodes CDR1 MDHEN and CDR2 SYDVKM. This CDR3 spans 12 amino acids. The CDR3 loop reads CASAGQDETQYF. The CDR3 DNA follows: TGTGCCAGCGCCGGACAGGACGAGACCCAGTACTTC. The variable domain in full, completed from reference TRBV28 and TRBJ2-5, reads DVKVTQSSRYLVKRTGEKVFLECVQDMDHENMFWYRQDPGLGLRLIYFSYDVKMKEKGDIPEGYSVSREKKERFSLILESASTNQTSMYLCASAGQDETQYFGPGTRLLVL.

As regards this clonotype: One end of the junction fails to match germline, which may point to a read error. The chain employs TRBV5-4 and TRBJ1-3, with D tentatively TRBD1 (6 bases). Germline V CDR1 and CDR2: SGHNT, YYREEE (reference sequence). The CDR3 spans 18 residues. The CDR3 nucleotides are TGTGCCAGCAGTTTGGCTTCAGGGGCTGTGGCATCGGGAAACACCATATATTTT. Residues: CASSLASGAVASGNTIYF.

This clonotype was recorded only once. The chain recombines TRBV6-1 with TRBJ2-1; possibly TRBD2 for D (6 bases). Trimming cost V 7 bases and J 7 bases, with 20 bases left between them. Germline V gene sequence: CDR1 MNHNS, CDR2 SASEGT. This CDR3 comprises 15 residues. In DNA, the CDR3 is TGTGCCAGCACCGGGAGCCTGGGCGGGTGGAATGAGCAGTTCTTC. This encodes CASTGSLGGWNEQFF.

The chain is built from TRBV14 and TRBJ1-2, with D possibly TRBD1 on 5 matching bases. This CDR3 is 16 amino acids long. Looked up from germline, CDR1 is SGHDN and CDR2 is FVKESK. Trimming cost V 1 base and J 6 bases, with 18 bases left between them. The CDR3 DNA reads as TGTGCCAGCAGCCAAGTAATAGGGGCGCAAGGAAATGGCTACACCTTC. This sequence encodes CASSQVIGAQGNGYTF.

This clonotype was detected once. The chain combines TRBV7-2 with TRBJ2-1; 7 bases fit TRBD2. V lost 5 bases and J lost 4; bases outside the gene matches: 5. There are 14 residues in the CDR3. Looked up from germline, CDR1 is SGHTA and CDR2 is FQGNSA. CDR3 amino acids: CTSSGRGGYNEQFF. CDR3 sequence (DNA): TGTACCAGCAGCGGGAGGGGTGGATACAATGAGCAGTTCTTC.

The table lists this clonotype with a count of one. A read error may produce the germline difference seen at one junction end. The rearrangement uses TRBV4-1 and TRBJ1-4; tentatively, D is TRBD1 (6 bases). Germline CDR1 MGHRA, CDR2 YSYEKL. This CDR3 has 15 amino acids. The chain's CDR3 is CASSQENREGENLFF. In DNA, the CDR3 is TGCGCCAGCAGCCAAGAAAACAGGGAGGGGGAAAACCTGTTTTTT.

CDR3 sequence: CASSLRAGAGIDTQYF. In DNA, the CDR3 is TGTGCCAGCAGTTTACGAGCGGGAGCTGGGATAGATACGCAGTATTTT. This chain connects TRBV28 to TRBJ2-3, with 8 bases identical to TRBD2. CDR3 length: 16 amino acids. The V segment lost 2 bases and the J segment 5 bases; nucleotides outside the gene matches: 9. Germline-derived CDR1 and CDR2 are MDHEN and SYDVKM.

The V call is TRBV10-2, the J call TRBJ2-1; 9 bases line up with TRBD2. The CDR3 contains 14 residues. Trimming removed 7 bases from V and 6 bases from J; junction bases left unmatched: 7. Germline V gene lookup returns CDR1 WSHSY and CDR2 SAAADI. Here the CDR3 DNA reads TGCGCCAGCAAGGCGGGAGGGGTCATCAATGAGCAGTTCTTC. Residues: CASKAGGVINEQFF.

The sample holds one count of this clonotype. The chain recombines TRBV5-4 with TRBJ2-6; perhaps TRBD2 as D (5 bases). The germline V gene has CDR1 SGHNT and CDR2 YYREEE (reference sequence). V dropped 0 bases and J dropped 0 bases, with 10 bases sitting between them. The CDR3 is 17 amino acids. CDR3 loop: CASSLDGEGSGANVLTF. CDR3 coding DNA: TGTGCCAGCAGCTTGGACGGAGAGGGCTCTGGGGCCAACGTCCTGACTTTC. The variable domain in full, completed from reference TRBV5-4 and TRBJ2-6, reads ETGVTQSPTHLIKTRGQQVTLRCSSQSGHNTVSWYQQALGQGPQFIFQYYREEENGRGNFPPRFSGLQFPNYSSELNVNALELDDSALYLCASSLDGEGSGANVLTFGAGSRLTVL.

This clonotype was detected only once. This may be a read error: a much more frequent sequence differs by one nucleotide. The chain is built from TRBV6-5 and TRBJ1-2, with D possibly being TRBD1 (5 bases). Trimming left V 8 bases short and J 3 bases short, with 13 bases between. CDR3 length equals 13 residues. Germline lookup yields CDR1 MNHEY and CDR2 SVGAGI. The CDR3 region has the DNA TGTGCCAGCCGTACCCGGGACTACTATGGCTACACCTTC. Protein sequence: CASRTRDYYGYTF.